Listed below are T cell receptor beta chains from one sample, sequenced in a study of shared T cell receptors in the human thymus. Clones were read by immunoSEQ multiplex PCR, and TCRdb kept only the in-frame ones, dropping some. The sample records approximately 490,000 clones, approximately 80% being singletons. These same records also appear under a second study, on human thymus T cells.

The source material was thymocytes. These receptor sequences come from a boy under three years old with a congenital heart defect. CDR3s include the opening cysteine and the closing phenylalanine or tryptophan. The order of the fields is V gene, J gene, D gene, CDR3 protein. The D gene is left open where the match is weak.

V gene: TRBV9; J gene: TRBJ2-3; D gene: -; CDR3 protein: CASSVGESSTQYF
V gene: TRBV6-5; J gene: TRBJ2-1; D gene: TRBD2; CDR3 protein: CASSYSGGLDNEQFF
V gene: TRBV6-1; J gene: TRBJ2-4; D gene: -; CDR3 protein: CASSVFPLGGNIQYF
V gene: TRBV10-1; J gene: TRBJ2-1; D gene: TRBD1; CDR3 protein: CASSAERGRVNEQFF
V gene: TRBV5-6; J gene: TRBJ2-7; D gene: -; CDR3 protein: CASSLGQYEQYF
V gene: TRBV5-1; J gene: TRBJ2-7; D gene: TRBD1; CDR3 protein: CASSFRTGSTYEQYF
V gene: TRBV29-1; J gene: TRBJ2-7; D gene: TRBD2; CDR3 protein: CSVDFGAGGPREQYF
V gene: TRBV7-2; J gene: TRBJ2-2; D gene: TRBD2; CDR3 protein: CASSLGASGNTGELFF
V gene: TRBV4-1; J gene: TRBJ2-7; D gene: TRBD2; CDR3 protein: CASSQDSATSGRYEQYF
V gene: TRBV5-1; J gene: TRBJ1-1; D gene: -; CDR3 protein: CASSPAPGGPYPTEAFF
V gene: TRBV9; J gene: TRBJ2-3; D gene: -; CDR3 protein: CASSVGTSSTDTQYF
V gene: TRBV30; J gene: TRBJ2-7; D gene: TRBD2; CDR3 protein: CAWSGGSGRAEQYF
V gene: TRBV5-4; J gene: TRBJ2-3; D gene: -; CDR3 protein: CASSLEGIPGDKTDTQYF
V gene: TRBV11-2; J gene: TRBJ1-5; D gene: TRBD1; CDR3 protein: CASSDRGAQPQHF
V gene: TRBV6-6; J gene: TRBJ2-7; D gene: -; CDR3 protein: CASGFQSSYEQYF
V gene: TRBV29-1; J gene: TRBJ2-3; D gene: TRBD2; CDR3 protein: CSVGTSGKMGATDTQYF
V gene: TRBV19; J gene: TRBJ1-2; D gene: -; CDR3 protein: CASSIGQGPNYGYTF
V gene: TRBV9; J gene: TRBJ2-7; D gene: TRBD2; CDR3 protein: CASSPVVAGGTPYEQYF
V gene: TRBV7-2; J gene: TRBJ1-2; D gene: TRBD1; CDR3 protein: CASRSMWGEQGGGYTF
V gene: TRBV4-2; J gene: TRBJ2-7; D gene: -; CDR3 protein: CASSQDPSWPNEQYF
V gene: TRBV6-1; J gene: TRBJ2-7; D gene: TRBD1; CDR3 protein: CASSAGQAISYEQYF
V gene: TRBV5-5; J gene: TRBJ2-7; D gene: TRBD2; CDR3 protein: CASSPWTSGAYEQYF
V gene: TRBV6-5; J gene: TRBJ1-1; D gene: -; CDR3 protein: CASSYSYEGANTEAFF
V gene: TRBV7-2; J gene: TRBJ2-7; D gene: TRBD1; CDR3 protein: CASSSGQMPYEQYF
V gene: TRBV6-5; J gene: TRBJ1-2; D gene: -; CDR3 protein: CASSYYPGPNYGYTF
V gene: TRBV11-3; J gene: TRBJ2-5; D gene: TRBD1; CDR3 protein: CASSPGPDRGRGETQYF
V gene: TRBV28; J gene: TRBJ2-3; D gene: TRBD2; CDR3 protein: CASSPIRSSGRAPDTQYF
V gene: TRBV6-6; J gene: TRBJ1-5; D gene: TRBD1; CDR3 protein: CASRDRVNQPQHF
V gene: TRBV7-2; J gene: TRBJ2-1; D gene: -; CDR3 protein: CASRASSMGMVNEQFF
V gene: TRBV15; J gene: TRBJ2-7; D gene: TRBD2; CDR3 protein: CATSRASSGRAFNYEQYF
V gene: TRBV29-1; J gene: TRBJ2-2; D gene: TRBD2; CDR3 protein: CSARLAGVRTGELFF
V gene: TRBV5-4; J gene: TRBJ2-2; D gene: -; CDR3 protein: CASSVDGPGELFF
V gene: TRBV7-9; J gene: TRBJ2-7; D gene: -; CDR3 protein: CASSSPSALEQYF
V gene: TRBV10-2; J gene: TRBJ1-5; D gene: TRBD1; CDR3 protein: CASRDRDSNQPQHF
V gene: TRBV5-6; J gene: TRBJ2-5; D gene: -; CDR3 protein: CASSLGAVLETQYF
V gene: TRBV21-1; J gene: TRBJ1-1; D gene: -; CDR3 protein: CASSKVCSGWDTEAFF
V gene: TRBV19; J gene: TRBJ1-2; D gene: TRBD1; CDR3 protein: CASSSELLDRGLVCGYTF
V gene: TRBV29-1; J gene: TRBJ1-1; D gene: TRBD1; CDR3 protein: CSVEVVGEGTGSVAEAFF
V gene: TRBV5-1; J gene: TRBJ2-7; D gene: TRBD2; CDR3 protein: CASRLTGTSDYEQYF
V gene: TRBV9; J gene: TRBJ1-1; D gene: -; CDR3 protein: CASSVGMGGSRTEAFF
V gene: TRBV13; J gene: TRBJ2-1; D gene: TRBD2; CDR3 protein: CASSLGARGLAFSYNEQFF
V gene: TRBV6-1; J gene: TRBJ2-7; D gene: -; CDR3 protein: CASSEGRGLNEQYF
V gene: TRBV5-5; J gene: TRBJ2-1; D gene: -; CDR3 protein: CASSLRSALDGNEQFF
V gene: TRBV6-1; J gene: TRBJ2-5; D gene: -; CDR3 protein: CASSEVGRDWPKETQYF
V gene: TRBV4-2; J gene: TRBJ1-1; D gene: -; CDR3 protein: CASSQDPSEAFF
V gene: TRBV9; J gene: TRBJ2-5; D gene: TRBD2; CDR3 protein: CASSAPREGGGETQYF